This is a list of T cell receptor beta chains from one sample in a study of cytomegalovirus exposure and HLA in healthy donors. The repertoire was sequenced with immunoSEQ multiplex PCR; TCRdb's copy has only in-frame clones and lacks some. The sample lists about 120,000 clones, more than 65% occurring once. The sequenced sample was PBMCs. The receptors stem from a man aged 18-30 years in good health and CMV-seropositive. Each CDR3 is given with its conserved first and last residue. The order of the fields is J gene, CDR3 length, clone size, D gene, V gene, CDR3 DNA, CDR3 protein. D genes are given only for firm matches. A clone size is listed for some rows: how often the clone was seen (once, few, many), or a class if it is expanded.

J: TRBJ1-1
length: 17
size: .
D: .
V: TRBV11-2
DNA: TGTGCCAGCAGCTTAGTTCTCCAGCGGCAGTGGGACACTGAAGCTTTCTTT
CDR3: CASSLVLQRQWDTEAFF

J: TRBJ2-1
length: 18
size: .
D: .
V: TRBV6-1
DNA: TGTGCCAGCAGTGAGGGCTTATTTGTTTTTATCGTAGGCAATGAGCAGTTCTTC
CDR3: CASSEGLFVFIVGNEQFF

J: TRBJ2-1
length: 15
size: .
D: TRBD1
V: TRBV12-5
DNA: TGTGCTAGTGGAAGGGGACAGGGGATCCCGAATGAGCAGTTCTTC
CDR3: CASGRGQGIPNEQFF

J: TRBJ1-6
length: 13
size: .
D: TRBD1
V: TRBV6-1
DNA: TGTGCCAGCATCGTGACAGGGGAGTCACCCCTCCACTTT
CDR3: CASIVTGESPLHF

J: TRBJ2-3
length: 13
size: few
D: TRBD2
V: TRBV7-3
DNA: TGTGCCAGCAGCTTACGGGAGGGAGATACGCAGTATTTT
CDR3: CASSLREGDTQYF

J: TRBJ2-3
length: 15
size: .
D: TRBD1
V: TRBV29-1
DNA: TGCAGCGTCGCGGGACAGGGTCGGTTTACAGATACGCAGTATTTT
CDR3: CSVAGQGRFTDTQYF

J: TRBJ2-7
length: 15
size: .
D: TRBD1
V: TRBV5-1
DNA: TGCGCCAGCAGCTTGGTGGGACAGGGGGACAACGAGCAGTACTTC
CDR3: CASSLVGQGDNEQYF

J: TRBJ2-3
length: 16
size: .
D: .
V: TRBV30
DNA: TGTGCCTGGAGTGACGCCGGCGGGGCTTTGGGTGATACGCAGTATTTT
CDR3: CAWSDAGGALGDTQYF

J: TRBJ1-2
length: 12
size: .
D: .
V: TRBV19
DNA: TGTGCCAGTAGGGACTACCACTATGGCTACACCTTC
CDR3: CASRDYHYGYTF

J: TRBJ1-4
length: 14
size: few
D: .
V: TRBV19
DNA: TGTGCCAGTTCTCGTGGGCAGGAAAATGAAAAACTGTTTTTT
CDR3: CASSRGQENEKLFF

J: TRBJ2-1
length: 13
size: few
D: TRBD2
V: TRBV7-6
DNA: TGTGCCAGCAGCTTGAGACTAGCGGGGGAGCAGTTCTTC
CDR3: CASSLRLAGEQFF

J: TRBJ2-7
length: 13
size: .
D: .
V: TRBV27
DNA: TGTGCCAGCAGTTTATACACCGACTACGAGCAGTACTTC
CDR3: CASSLYTDYEQYF

J: TRBJ2-3
length: 13
size: .
D: .
V: TRBV7-6
DNA: TGTGCCAGCAGCTGGGGCCCCACAGATACGCAGTATTTT
CDR3: CASSWGPTDTQYF

J: TRBJ1-1
length: 16
size: .
D: .
V: TRBV29-1
DNA: TGCAGCGTTGAAGGAGGACCCGGGAAAATGAACACTGAAGCTTTCTTT
CDR3: CSVEGGPGKMNTEAFF

J: TRBJ1-1
length: 15
size: once
D: TRBD1
V: TRBV28
DNA: TGTGCCAGCAGTTCCCACGGGACAGGGAACACTGAAGCTTTCTTT
CDR3: CASSSHGTGNTEAFF

J: TRBJ2-1
length: 12
size: .
D: TRBD2
V: TRBV11-2
DNA: TGTGCCAGCAGCTCGGGGGGGACCCCTCCGTTCTTC
CDR3: CASSSGGTPPFF

J: TRBJ2-1
length: 16
size: few
D: TRBD1
V: TRBV4-2
DNA: TGTGCCAGCAGCCAAATTACGGACAGGTGGAACAATGAGCAGTTCTTC
CDR3: CASSQITDRWNNEQFF

J: TRBJ2-3
length: 15
size: .
D: TRBD2
V: TRBV9
DNA: TGTGCCAGCAGCGAGTCTAGCGGGACAACAGATACGCAGTATTTT
CDR3: CASSESSGTTDTQYF

J: TRBJ2-2
length: 15
size: .
D: TRBD2
V: TRBV19
DNA: TGTGCCAGCAACCCTGGACTAGCGGATACCGGGGAGCTGTTTTTT
CDR3: CASNPGLADTGELFF

J: TRBJ1-1
length: 14
size: .
D: TRBD1
V: TRBV7-3
DNA: TGTGCCAGCAGCTCGGGACAGCAGAACACTGAAGCTTTCTTT
CDR3: CASSSGQQNTEAFF

J: TRBJ1-1
length: 15
size: .
D: .
V: TRBV7-3
DNA: TGTGCCAGCAGCTTATCCCGACAGGCCGGCACTGAAGCTTTCTTT
CDR3: CASSLSRQAGTEAFF

J: TRBJ1-5
length: 14
size: .
D: .
V: TRBV2
DNA: TGTGCCAGCAGTGAAGCGGAGGAAAATCAGCCCCAGCATTTT
CDR3: CASSEAEENQPQHF

J: TRBJ2-7
length: 14
size: .
D: TRBD2
V: TRBV5-4
DNA: TGTGCCAGCAGCCTGACTAGCGGAACCTACGAGCAGTACTTC
CDR3: CASSLTSGTYEQYF

J: TRBJ2-1
length: 20
size: once
D: .
V: TRBV7-6
DNA: TGTGCCAGCAGCTTCCCACCCAGCTCACGCACGACAGGCCAGCCGAATGAGCAGTTCTTC
CDR3: CASSFPPSSRTTGQPNEQFF

J: TRBJ2-1
length: 13
size: few
D: .
V: TRBV6-6
DNA: TGTGCCAGCAGTTGCGATAGCTACAATGAGCAGTTCTTC
CDR3: CASSCDSYNEQFF

J: TRBJ1-3
length: 17
size: .
D: .
V: TRBV15
DNA: TGTGCCACCAGCAGAGATCTGGCAGGGGCCTCTGGAAACACCATATATTTT
CDR3: CATSRDLAGASGNTIYF

J: TRBJ2-2
length: 12
size: once
D: .
V: TRBV7-7
DNA: TGTGCTAGCAGCGTCGGTGTTGGGGAGCTGTTTTTT
CDR3: CASSVGVGELFF

J: TRBJ1-2
length: 14
size: .
D: .
V: TRBV6-5
DNA: TGTGCCAGCAGTTACTCGACTCAATTAGATGGCTACACCTTC
CDR3: CASSYSTQLDGYTF

J: TRBJ1-2
length: 15
size: .
D: TRBD1
V: TRBV7-2
DNA: TGTGCCAGCAGCCGCACAACCGGGACAGGGCATGGCTACACCTTC
CDR3: CASSRTTGTGHGYTF

J: TRBJ1-5
length: 14
size: .
D: .
V: TRBV2
DNA: TGTGCCAGCAGTGAGGGGCGAAAGAATCAGCCCCAGCATTTT
CDR3: CASSEGRKNQPQHF

J: TRBJ1-5
length: 13
size: few
D: .
V: TRBV30
DNA: TGTGCCTGGAGTCTACAGGGTATCCAGCCCCAGCATTTT
CDR3: CAWSLQGIQPQHF

J: TRBJ1-1
length: 13
size: .
D: .
V: TRBV5-1
DNA: TGCGCCAGCATACTAGGACAGAGCACTGAAGCTTTCTTT
CDR3: CASILGQSTEAFF

J: TRBJ2-2
length: 14
size: .
D: TRBD1
V: TRBV5-5
DNA: TGTGCCAGCAGCCCGGGACAGGGGATCGGGGAGCTGTTTTTT
CDR3: CASSPGQGIGELFF

J: TRBJ2-2
length: 19
size: .
D: .
V: TRBV14
DNA: TGTGCCAGCAGCCATTGGGGGGGCTCTAAGTTCGCGAACACCGGGGAGCTGTTTTTT
CDR3: CASSHWGGSKFANTGELFF

J: TRBJ1-1
length: 15
size: .
D: TRBD1
V: TRBV6-6
DNA: TGTGCCACCCTATACCGGGACAGGGCGAACACTGAAGCTTTCTTT
CDR3: CATLYRDRANTEAFF

J: TRBJ2-1
length: 15
size: few
D: TRBD2
V: TRBV19
DNA: TGTGCCAGTAGTATAGGCCTAGCGGGGAACAATGAGCAGTTCTTC
CDR3: CASSIGLAGNNEQFF

J: TRBJ1-1
length: 14
size: .
D: TRBD1
V: TRBV28
DNA: TGTGCCAGCATTTCCCGACAGGGGGCCACTGAAGCTTTCTTT
CDR3: CASISRQGATEAFF

J: TRBJ1-1
length: 14
size: .
D: .
V: TRBV5-6
DNA: TGTGCCAGCAGCTCCGGACAGATGAACACTGAAGCTTTCTTT
CDR3: CASSSGQMNTEAFF

J: TRBJ2-5
length: 15
size: .
D: .
V: TRBV7-2
DNA: TGTGCCAGCAGCTTAGTTGGAGCGGACCAAGAGACCCAGTACTTC
CDR3: CASSLVGADQETQYF

J: TRBJ1-1
length: 14
size: once
D: TRBD1
V: TRBV28
DNA: TGTGCCAGCAGTGTCACGACAGGGGCCACTGAAGCTTTCTTT
CDR3: CASSVTTGATEAFF

J: TRBJ2-7
length: 13
size: .
D: TRBD1
V: TRBV18
DNA: TGTGCCAGCTCACCATGGGACAGTTACGAGCAGTACTTC
CDR3: CASSPWDSYEQYF

J: TRBJ2-3
length: 13
size: once
D: .
V: TRBV28
DNA: TGTGCCGGTGGAGAGCTGAGCACAGATACGCAGTATTTT
CDR3: CAGGELSTDTQYF

J: TRBJ2-2
length: 15
size: .
D: TRBD1
V: TRBV6-1
DNA: TGTGCCAGCAGTGTTTGGACAGGCGACACCGGGGAGCTGTTTTTT
CDR3: CASSVWTGDTGELFF

J: TRBJ2-5
length: 15
size: .
D: TRBD2
V: TRBV5-8
DNA: TGTGCCAGCAGCTCGGGACTAGCGGGAGGGGAGACCCAGTACTTC
CDR3: CASSSGLAGGETQYF

J: TRBJ1-1
length: 12
size: .
D: .
V: TRBV19
DNA: TGTGCCTCCGGGTTCCCAGGGACTGAAGCTTTCTTT
CDR3: CASGFPGTEAFF

J: TRBJ1-3
length: 17
size: .
D: TRBD1
V: TRBV11-2
DNA: TGTGCCAGCAGCTTAGATCTCGCCAGGGGGTCTGGAAACACCATATATTTT
CDR3: CASSLDLARGSGNTIYF